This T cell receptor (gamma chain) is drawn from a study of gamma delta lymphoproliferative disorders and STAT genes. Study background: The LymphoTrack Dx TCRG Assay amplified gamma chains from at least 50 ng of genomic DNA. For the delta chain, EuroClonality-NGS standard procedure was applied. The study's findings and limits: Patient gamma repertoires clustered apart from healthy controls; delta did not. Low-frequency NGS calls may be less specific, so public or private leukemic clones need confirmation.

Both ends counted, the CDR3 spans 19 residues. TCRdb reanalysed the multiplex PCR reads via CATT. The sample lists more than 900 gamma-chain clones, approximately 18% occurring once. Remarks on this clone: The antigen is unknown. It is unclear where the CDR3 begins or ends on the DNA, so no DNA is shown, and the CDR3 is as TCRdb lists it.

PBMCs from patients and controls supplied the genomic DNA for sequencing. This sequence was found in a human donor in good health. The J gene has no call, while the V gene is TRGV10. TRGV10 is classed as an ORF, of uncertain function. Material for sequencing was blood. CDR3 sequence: CAAWEPFIIRNFLAVEQHF.